Following are 17 T cell receptor beta chains from one sample sequenced in a study of blood T cell repertoires in COVID-19. Clones were read by immunoSEQ multiplex PCR, and TCRdb kept only the in-frame ones, dropping some. The sample consists of 230,000 or so clones, roughly nine tenths of them appearing once. The sequencing input was peripheral blood. The receptor source for this set is a woman between 40 and 50 years old who had recovered from COVID-19.

The chain joins TRBV6-5 to TRBJ1-1; possible D gene TRBD1, 6 bases. Germline CDR1 and CDR2: MNHEY and SVGAGI. This CDR3 is 14 amino acids long. Trimming took off 9 bases at V and 3 bases at J, with 17 bases between the two ends. DNA for the CDR3: TGTGCCAGTATGCCGACAGGTTTTGACACTGAAGCTTTCTTT. It translates to CASMPTGFDTEAFF.

The chain combines TRBV2 with TRBJ1-1; TRBD1 agrees at 7 bases. V shed 4 bases and J 4 bases; nucleotides not matched to a gene: 0. This CDR3 is 12 amino acids long. Germline loops: CDR1 SNHLY, CDR2 FYNNEI. The DNA of the CDR3 is TGTGCCAGCAGTGCAGGGGGCACTGAAGCTTTCTTT. Translating it yields CASSAGGTEAFF.

This chain joins TRBV5-1 and TRBJ2-2, with 7 bases matching TRBD1. This CDR3 contains 13 residues. Germline CDR1 is SGHRS and CDR2 is YFSETQ. V shed 4 bases, J shed 5 bases, and the junction held 2 bases outside the gene matches. This chain's CDR3 is CASSQTGTGELFF. The CDR3 DNA follows: TGCGCCAGCAGCCAGACAGGGACCGGGGAGCTGTTTTTT. The variable domain in full, with the rest retrieved from reference TRBV5-1 and TRBJ2-2, is KAGVTQTPRYLIKTRGQQVTLSCSPISGHRSVSWYQQTPGQGLQFLFEYFSETQRNKGNFPGRFSGRQFSNSRSEMNVSTLELGDSALYLCASSQTGTGELFFGEGSRLTVL.

This clone was observed once. The chain's CDR3 is CASSLLAVTTDTQYF. The CDR3 nucleotides are TGTGCCAGCAGCCTACTAGCGGTCACCACAGATACGCAGTATTTT. V usage is TRBV7-9 and J usage is TRBJ2-3; 8 nucleotides match TRBD2. With 5 bases clipped from V and 2 bases from J, the junction kept 6 bases outside the gene matches. The CDR3 loop spans 15 amino acids. CDR1 and CDR2 from the germline V gene are SEHNR and FQNEAQ (reference sequence).

The chain employs TRBV2 and TRBJ2-3; tentatively, D is TRBD2 (6 bases). Germline lookup yields CDR1 SNHLY and CDR2 FYNNEI. This CDR3 spans 15 amino acids. V was clipped by 2 bases and J by 1 base, with 10 bases between them. The CDR3 DNA is TGTGCCAGCAGTGAATTAAGCGGGCGCACAGATACGCAGTATTTT. Translated: CASSELSGRTDTQYF.

The chain is built from TRBV10-1 and TRBJ2-3; D is uncertain. The CDR3 has 13 amino acids. The germline V and J ends were trimmed by 3 bases and 1 base, with 5 bases remaining between them. Germline V gene data show CDR1 as WNHNN and CDR2 as SYGVQD (reference sequence). DNA of the CDR3: TGCGCCAGCAGTGACCGGGGCACAGATACGCAGTATTTT. This encodes CASSDRGTDTQYF.

This clone was seen a handful of times. The chain combines TRBV9 with TRBJ2-7; weak D call: TRBD1 (6 bases). Germline loops: CDR1 SGDLS, CDR2 YYNGEE. The CDR3 spans 13 residues. V was trimmed by 3 bases and J by 7 bases, leaving 14 bases between them. For the CDR3, the DNA is TGTGCCAGCAGCGACAGGGTGGTGGGGGAGCAGTACTTC. Translation: CASSDRVVGEQYF.

Only one count was recorded for this clone. The chain employs TRBV10-3 and TRBJ1-1; D not certain. This CDR3 region has 14 residues. V lost 6 bases, J lost 2 bases, and 13 bases lay in between. Per the germline V gene, CDR1 is ENHRY and CDR2 is SYGVKD. CDR3 sequence reads: CAISPGKPNTEAFF. The CDR3 DNA reads TGTGCCATCAGCCCCGGGAAGCCAAACACTGAAGCTTTCTTT.

This chain uses TRBV20-1 with TRBJ1-2; D is possibly TRBD1 (5 bases). Germline V gene data show CDR1 as DFQATT and CDR2 as SNEGSKA (reference sequence). There are 11 residues in the CDR3. The V end lost 6 bases, the J end lost 8 bases, and 13 bases lay between the germline ends. The CDR3 coding sequence is TGCAGTGCGGTAGACAGCAGCGGCTACACCTTC. Residues: CSAVDSSGYTF.

The chain uses TRBV6-5 and TRBJ1-2; D is possibly TRBD1 (6 bases). Trimming stripped 0 bases from V and 7 bases from J, with 12 bases between. Germline V gene data show CDR1 as MNHEY and CDR2 as SVGAGI. The CDR3 totals 14 residues. CDR3 sequence reads: CASSYSGTSIGYTF. DNA for the CDR3: TGTGCCAGCAGTTACTCCGGGACATCAATTGGCTACACCTTC.

The J gene is TRBJ1-2, the V gene TRBV6-2 or TRBV6-3; 9 nucleotides agree with TRBD1. The CDR3 runs 15 residues. Germline V lookup: CDR1 MNHEY, CDR2 SVGEGT. Losses at the gene ends were 3 bases for V and 2 bases for J; bases not matched to a gene: 4. Written as DNA, the CDR3 is TGTGCCAGCAGTTATTACAGGGGGCCCAACTATGGCTACACCTTC. Protein product: CASSYYRGPNYGYTF.

DNA of the CDR3: TGTGCCAGCAGTTTATCAGGGGAAAAGACCCAGTACTTC. Translating gives CASSLSGEKTQYF. V is TRBV27 and J is TRBJ2-5, with D maybe TRBD1 (5 bases). V lost 0 bases and J lost 6, with 8 bases in between. Germline CDR1 MNHEY, CDR2 SMNVEV (reference sequence). The CDR3 contains 13 residues.

The chain combines TRBV5-1 with TRBJ2-5, with TRBD2 matching 8 bases. CDR3 length equals 16 residues. J was trimmed by 4 bases and V by 0 bases; bases with no gene match: 8. From germline, CDR1 is SGHRS and CDR2 YFSETQ. The CDR3 sequence is CASSLAHGGAAETQYF. CDR3 DNA: TGCGCCAGCAGCTTGGCCCACGGGGGGGCCGCAGAGACCCAGTACTTC.

This rearrangement joins TRBV7-2 to TRBJ2-2; D is unresolved. This CDR3 has 14 amino acids. Per the germline V gene, CDR1 is SGHTA and CDR2 is FQGNSA. Trimming took off 5 bases at V and 0 bases at J, with 7 bases between the two ends. The CDR3 coding sequence is TGTGCCAGCAGCCTGGCGGCGAACACCGGGGAGCTGTTTTTT. Translated: CASSLAANTGELFF. The full variable domain, its missing parts supplied by reference TRBV7-2 and TRBJ2-2, is GAGVSQSPSNKVTEKGKDVELRCDPISGHTALYWYRQSLGQGLEFLIYFQGNSAPDKSGLPSDRFSAERTGGSVSTLTIQRTQQEDSAVYLCASSLAANTGELFFGEGSRLTVL.

The V call is TRBV28, the J call TRBJ1-1, with D possibly being TRBD1 (5 bases). The CDR3 extends over 13 amino acids. Germline values: CDR1 MDHEN, CDR2 SYDVKM. V gave up 10 bases and J gave up 5 bases, with 17 bases separating them. The CDR3 loop is CATQRGPRTEAFF. CDR3 in DNA: TGTGCCACGCAAAGGGGTCCGCGAACTGAAGCTTTCTTT.

The genes are TRBV6-2 or TRBV6-3 and TRBJ1-2; D possibly corresponds to TRBD1 (5 bases). The CDR3 is 13 residues long. V lost 5 bases, J lost 2 bases, and 9 bases lay in between. Germline lookup yields CDR1 MNHEY and CDR2 SVGEGT. The CDR3 region is CASSVRQNYGYTF. In DNA, the CDR3 is TGTGCCAGCAGTGTCCGACAGAACTATGGCTACACCTTC.

The chain links TRBV7-9 to TRBJ1-3, with D tentatively TRBD1 (6 bases). The CDR3 extends over 17 amino acids. Per the germline V gene, CDR1 is SEHNR and CDR2 is FQNEAQ (reference sequence). V was trimmed by 7 bases and J by 2 bases, leaving 21 bases between them. The CDR3 loop reads CASILYDLQGTGNTIYF. The CDR3 DNA sequence: TGTGCCAGCATCCTGTACGATTTACAGGGAACTGGAAACACCATATATTTT.